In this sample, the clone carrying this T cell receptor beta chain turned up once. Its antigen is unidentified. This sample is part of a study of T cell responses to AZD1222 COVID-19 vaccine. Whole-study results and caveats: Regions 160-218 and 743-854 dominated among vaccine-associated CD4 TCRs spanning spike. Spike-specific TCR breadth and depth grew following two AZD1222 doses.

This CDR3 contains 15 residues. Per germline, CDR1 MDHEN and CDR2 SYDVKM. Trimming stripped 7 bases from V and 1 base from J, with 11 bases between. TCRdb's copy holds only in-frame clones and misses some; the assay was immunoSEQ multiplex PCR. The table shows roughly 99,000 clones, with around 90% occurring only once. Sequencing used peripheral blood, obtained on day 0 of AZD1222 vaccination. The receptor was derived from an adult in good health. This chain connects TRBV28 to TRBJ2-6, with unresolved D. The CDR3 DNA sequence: TGTGCCAGCACCGAGAGTGGGTCTGGGGCCAACGTCCTGACTTTC. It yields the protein CASTESGSGANVLTF.